Below, 29 T cell receptor beta chains from the same sample are listed, as sequenced in a study of response to subunit inactivated influenza vaccine. TCRdb used MiXCR to reprocess the RT-PCR reads, holding one entry per CDR3 protein. This sample has 750,000 to 850,000 distinct CDR3 sequences, with around a sixth found just once. This sample comprised PBMCs from blood, obtained 5 days after vaccination. These receptors were taken from a man aged 50 to 59 who received an inactivated influenza vaccine.

This clonotype was detected only a few times. The V and J genes are TRBV7-2 and TRBJ2-5; the D is unclear. The CDR3 runs 15 residues. Germline lookup yields CDR1 SGHTA and CDR2 FQGNSA. V lost 0 bases to trimming and J lost 1 base, with 9 bases between them. In nucleotides, the CDR3 is TGTGCCAGCAGCTTAGCGCTCCGATTCCAAGAGACCCAGTACTTC. It yields the protein CASSLALRFQETQYF.

V and J are TRBV30 and TRBJ2-3; D ambiguous. The CDR3 runs to 13 residues. The germline V gene has CDR1 GTSNPN and CDR2 SVGIG (reference sequence). V was trimmed by 0 bases and J by 7 bases, leaving 11 bases between them. The CDR3 bases are TGTGCCTGGAGTGTCCGAAGTCGACATACGCAGTATTTT. This gives the protein CAWSVRSRHTQYF. Full variable domain (missing parts from reference TRBV30 and TRBJ2-3): SQTIHQWPATLVQPVGSPLSLECTVEGTSNPNLYWYRQAAGRGLQLLFYSVGIGQISSEVPQNLSASRPQDRQFILSSKKLLLSDSGFYLCAWSVRSRHTQYFGPGTRLTVL.

V gene TRBV28 combines with J gene TRBJ1-1; 8 nucleotides agree with TRBD1. CDR3 length equals 14 residues. Germline loops: CDR1 MDHEN, CDR2 SYDVKM. With V trimmed by 6 bases and J by 10 bases, 13 bases remained unmatched. This chain's CDR3 is CASSSGQGGFRAFF. The CDR3 bases are TGTGCCAGCAGCTCAGGACAGGGAGGGTTTCGAGCTTTCTTT.

The table lists this clonotype with many counts. The rearrangement uses TRBV20-1 and TRBJ2-5; the match to TRBD2 covers 8 bases. Germline values: CDR1 DFQATT, CDR2 SNEGSKA (reference sequence). CDR3 length: 16 amino acids. Trimming at V came to 0 bases and at J to 0 bases, leaving 6 bases not matched to a gene. The CDR3 sequence: CSAREGERGYQETQYF. CDR3 DNA sequence: TGCAGTGCTAGAGAAGGAGAGCGGGGGTACCAAGAGACCCAGTACTTC.

This clonotype showed up just a few times. The J gene is TRBJ2-1, the V gene TRBV10-3; TRBD1 aligns across 8 bases. In germline, CDR1 is ENHRY, CDR2 SYGVKD. Losses at the gene ends were 4 bases for V and 0 bases for J; bases not matched to a gene: 5. The CDR3 covers 16 residues. CDR3 nucleotides: TGTGCCATCAGTGGACTGGGACAGGACTCCTACAATGAGCAGTTCTTC. It yields the protein CAISGLGQDSYNEQFF.

The chain carries TRBV24-1 and TRBJ2-7, with TRBD2 identical over 11 bases. Trimming removed 7 bases from V and 4 bases from J; junction bases left unmatched: 5. Germline values: CDR1 KGHDR, CDR2 SFDVKD. The CDR3 length is 14 residues. CDR3 bases: TGTGCCACCAGCGCTAGCGGGAGGTGGTACGAGCAGTACTTC. As protein: CATSASGRWYEQYF.

The J gene is TRBJ1-2, the V gene TRBV10-3; possible D gene TRBD1, 6 bases. This CDR3 region has 14 residues. Germline CDR1 ENHRY, CDR2 SYGVKD. Trimming left V 2 bases short and J 9 bases short, with 16 bases between. The CDR3 DNA reads as TGTGCCATCAGTGAGGCCATTTCGACAGGCCGCTACACCTTC. As protein: CAISEAISTGRYTF.

The rearrangement links TRBV5-1 to TRBJ1-5, with 10 positions matching TRBD1. V gave up 0 bases and J gave up 0 bases; unmatched junction bases: 9. Germline loops: CDR1 SGHRS, CDR2 YFSETQ. This CDR3 is 19 amino acids long. The CDR3 coding sequence is TGCGCCAGCAGCTTGGCCCCTAGGGACAGGGGATATAGCAATCAGCCCCAGCATTTT. Translating it yields CASSLAPRDRGYSNQPQHF.

The chain recombines TRBV10-3 with TRBJ2-1; D may be TRBD2 (6 bases). The CDR3 covers 14 residues. Trimming shortened V by 6 bases and J by 6 bases, and 15 bases separated the two germline ends. Per germline, CDR1 ENHRY and CDR2 SYGVKD. The CDR3 protein is CAIREVAEINEQFF. The CDR3 DNA sequence: TGTGCCATCAGAGAAGTAGCGGAGATCAATGAGCAGTTCTTC.

The CDR3 coding sequence is TGTGCCAGCAGTGGCGCCGCAGGGGACAATCAGCCCCAGCATTTT. Translating gives CASSGAAGDNQPQHF. This sequence joins TRBV28 and TRBJ1-5; a possible D gene is TRBD1 (6 bases). The CDR3 consists of 15 residues. Germline V CDR1 and CDR2: MDHEN, SYDVKM. With 5 bases removed from V and 3 bases from J, the gap between germline ends came to 14 bases.

The CDR3 here is CASSLAPGGAAKNIQYF. DNA of the CDR3: TGTGCCAGCAGTTTAGCGCCGGGGGGCGCAGCCAAAAACATTCAGTACTTC. The chain recombines TRBV12-3 or TRBV12-4 with TRBJ2-4; a possible D gene is TRBD2 (7 bases). V gave up 0 bases and J gave up 0 bases, with 12 bases separating them. The CDR3 length is 17 residues.

This clonotype has only a few counts. The chain has TRBV20-1 and TRBJ2-1, with D perhaps matching TRBD2 (7 bases). There are 14 residues in the CDR3. V gave up 1 base and J gave up 7 bases, with 14 bases separating them. Germline-derived CDR1 and CDR2 are DFQATT and SNEGSKA (reference sequence). The CDR3 nucleotides read TGCAGTGCTAGAGGGGACAAGGGGGGGAATGAGCAGTTCTTC. It yields the protein CSARGDKGGNEQFF.

A few counts support this clonotype. V and J are TRBV12-3 or TRBV12-4 and TRBJ1-1, with D hard to call. The germline V and J ends were trimmed by 5 bases and 7 bases, with 11 bases remaining between them. The CDR3 length is 12 residues. This chain's CDR3 is CASSPYIGEAFF. The CDR3 bases are TGTGCCAGCAGTCCTTACATCGGTGAAGCTTTCTTT.

The V call is TRBV20-1, the J call TRBJ2-3; the match to TRBD2 covers 10 bases. The germline V gene has CDR1 DFQATT and CDR2 SNEGSKA (reference sequence). There are 15 residues in the CDR3. The V and J ends lost 6 bases and 0 bases, in that order; junction bases with no gene match: 6. The CDR3 protein is CSAGGLAASTDTQYF. Written as DNA, the CDR3 is TGCAGTGCGGGTGGACTAGCGGCAAGCACAGATACGCAGTATTTT.

V is TRBV4-2 and J is TRBJ2-3; 8 positions agree with TRBD2. The V gene's germline CDR1 is LGHNA and CDR2 YNFKEQ. V trimming: 3 bases; J trimming: 6 bases; junction bases outside the gene matches: 8. The length of the CDR3 is 15 residues. DNA for the CDR3: TGTGCCAGCAGCCAGGGGACTAGGGCGTCGGATACGCAGTATTTT. This codes for CASSQGTRASDTQYF.

V usage is TRBV4-3 and J usage is TRBJ2-7; D gene uncertain. Deletions cut 0 bases from V and 0 bases from J, with 12 bases between. CDR1 is LGHNA, CDR2 YSLEER, per germline. This CDR3 region has 16 residues. This CDR3 is CASSQELPWDSYEQYF. The DNA for the CDR3 is TGCGCCAGCAGCCAAGAACTCCCTTGGGACTCCTACGAGCAGTACTTC.

A few counts support this clonotype. V is TRBV11-1 and J is TRBJ2-7; TRBD2 aligns across 11 bases. The germline V gene has CDR1 SGHAT and CDR2 FQDESV (reference sequence). The ends lost 5 bases at V and 3 bases at J; junction bases unmatched: 21. The CDR3 length is 20 residues. The chain's CDR3 is CASSLSKLAGEIPGGYEQYF. The DNA for the CDR3 is TGTGCCAGCAGCCTTTCCAAACTAGCGGGGGAGATTCCTGGAGGCTACGAGCAGTACTTC.

This chain uses TRBV30 with TRBJ2-3; D remains ambiguous. The germline V gene encodes CDR1 GTSNPN and CDR2 SVGIG (reference sequence). V gave up 0 bases and J gave up 0 bases, with 10 bases separating them. The CDR3 runs to 15 residues. In DNA, the CDR3 is TGTGCCTGGAGTGTAGGGCAGGCCAGCACAGATACGCAGTATTTT. Protein product: CAWSVGQASTDTQYF.

The V call is TRBV7-9, the J call TRBJ1-2; possible D gene TRBD1, 6 bases. CDR3 length: 14 residues. Germline V gives CDR1 SEHNR, CDR2 FQNEAQ (reference sequence). Trimming stripped 5 bases from V and 14 bases from J, with 24 bases between. The CDR3 region is CASSARTAVDGETF. The CDR3 DNA follows: TGTGCCAGCAGCGCAAGGACAGCCGTCGATGGGGAGACCTTC.

The chain links TRBV5-5 to TRBJ2-7; D remains unclear. The CDR3 runs 12 residues. The germline V gene has CDR1 SGHKS and CDR2 YYEKEE (reference sequence). V lost 4 bases and J 4 bases, leaving 9 bases between the germline ends. CDR3: CASSRAEYEQYF. For the CDR3, the DNA is TGTGCCAGCAGCCGAGCAGAGTACGAGCAGTACTTC.

The chain employs TRBV29-1 and TRBJ2-3; 9 bases are shared with TRBD1. CDR1 SQVTM and CDR2 ANQGSEA come from the germline V gene. The CDR3 is made up of 15 amino acids. Trimming at V came to 6 bases and at J to 0 bases, leaving 7 bases not matched to a gene. The CDR3, as DNA: TGCAGCGTGTCCGGGACAGGGAGTAGCACAGATACGCAGTATTTT. Translated, it gives CSVSGTGSSTDTQYF.

The J gene is TRBJ1-5, the V gene TRBV28; a possible D gene is TRBD1 (5 bases). The CDR3 runs 14 residues. Germline V gene data show CDR1 as MDHEN and CDR2 as SYDVKM. Trimming left V 6 bases short and J 0 bases short, with 9 bases between. CDR3 region: CASRPDSSNQPQHF. The CDR3 bases are TGTGCCAGCAGACCAGACAGTAGCAATCAGCCCCAGCATTTT.

The J gene is TRBJ2-3, the V gene TRBV11-2; the match to TRBD1 covers 11 bases. The trim removed 1 base at V and 7 bases at J, leaving 7 bases unmatched. From germline, CDR1 is SGHAT and CDR2 FQNNGV. CDR3 length: 16 residues. The CDR3 protein is CASSLAWDRGINTQYF. The CDR3 DNA follows: TGTGCCAGCAGCTTAGCTTGGGACAGGGGGATCAATACGCAGTATTTT.

This clonotype was seen more than once but under ten times. The CDR3, as DNA: TGTGCCAGCAGCTCTCCATGGGGAACGGGACACCTAAGAGAGACCCAGTACTTC. Translation gives CASSSPWGTGHLRETQYF. The chain is built from TRBV7-6 and TRBJ2-5; weak D call: TRBD1 (6 bases). The V gene's germline CDR1 is SGHVS and CDR2 FNYEAQ. This CDR3 comprises 18 residues. V lost 4 bases and J lost 4, with 25 bases in between.

This clonotype was seen a few times. The chain has TRBV15 and TRBJ2-7; no clear D. V lost 0 bases to trimming and J lost 6 bases, with 18 bases between them. Germline V gives CDR1 LNHNV, CDR2 YYDKDF (reference sequence). This CDR3 region has 16 residues. The CDR3 DNA reads TGTGCCACCAGCAGAGATTCATCCAGGATCCCCCTCGAGCAGTACTTC. Translating gives CATSRDSSRIPLEQYF.

V gene TRBV5-1 combines with J gene TRBJ2-3; 8 bases agree with TRBD1. V gave up 2 bases and J gave up 6 bases; unmatched junction bases: 5. The CDR3 sequence is 14 residues long. The germline gives CDR1 SGHRS, CDR2 YFSETQ. The CDR3 here is CASSFQGALDTQYF. The CDR3 DNA sequence: TGCGCCAGCAGCTTCCAGGGGGCCCTGGATACGCAGTATTTT.

The chain links TRBV7-9 to TRBJ2-7; maybe TRBD1 (6 bases). The germline gives CDR1 SEHNR, CDR2 FQNEAQ (reference sequence). The length of the CDR3 is 17 residues. With 4 bases removed from V and 3 bases from J, the gap between germline ends came to 22 bases. The CDR3 coding sequence is TGTGCCAGCAGCTCCTGGATAGAGGGGGTGATTTTCTACGAGCAGTACTTC. As protein: CASSSWIEGVIFYEQYF.

In this sample, this clonotype turned up a few times. The V gene is TRBV6-2 or TRBV6-3, the J gene TRBJ2-5; no firm D call. Trimming removed 2 bases at V and 7 bases at J, with 26 bases between. Looked up from germline, CDR1 is MNHEY and CDR2 is SVGEGT. The length of the CDR3 is 18 residues. The CDR3 nucleotides read TGTGCCAGCAGTTACAGCTTGCTTGGCGACGGTCGACGAGTGACCCAGTACTTC. Protein product: CASSYSLLGDGRRVTQYF.

The J gene is TRBJ1-4, the V gene TRBV20-1; a weak D match, TRBD1 (5 bases). Germline V gene lookup returns CDR1 DFQATT and CDR2 SNEGSKA (reference sequence). V was pared by 3 bases and J by 8 bases, with 10 bases between. CDR3 length: 12 amino acids. The CDR3 loop is CSARGLGEKLFF. DNA for the CDR3: TGCAGTGCTAGGGGACTCGGAGAAAAACTGTTTTTT.